This T cell receptor (beta chain) was sequenced in a study of T cell repertoires in cytomegalovirus infection. Overall study: Indicated by public TCR beta signatures were CMV infection and matching HLA type.

Each CDR3 protein gets one entry after TCRdb re-called the reads with MiXCR. The table has around 430,000 distinct CDR3 sequences, under 55% seen once; the top ten hold about 41%. Notes on this clonotype: The antigen remains unidentified.

Trimming cost V 5 bases and J 3 bases, with 14 bases left between them. This CDR3 contains 14 residues. Per germline, CDR1 SGHTA and CDR2 FQGNSA. The chain employs TRBV7-2 and TRBJ2-7, with a weak D call TRBD1 (6 bases). The receptor was isolated from a human donor in good health (CMV status not recorded). Some clones in this sample may be carry-over from other donors' samples. Sequencing used cultured PBMCs, obtained from culture after CMV antigen stimulation. The DNA of the CDR3 is TGTGCCAGCAGCCTCGATCAGGGGCACTACGAGCAGTACTTC. Amino acids: CASSLDQGHYEQYF. The full variable domain, in which reference TRBV7-2 and TRBJ2-7 provide the parts outside the CDR3, is GAGVSQSPSNKVTEKGKDVELRCDPISGHTALYWYRQSLGQGLEFLIYFQGNSAPDKSGLPSDRFSAERTGGSVSTLTIQRTQQEDSAVYLCASSLDQGHYEQYFGPGTRLTVT.